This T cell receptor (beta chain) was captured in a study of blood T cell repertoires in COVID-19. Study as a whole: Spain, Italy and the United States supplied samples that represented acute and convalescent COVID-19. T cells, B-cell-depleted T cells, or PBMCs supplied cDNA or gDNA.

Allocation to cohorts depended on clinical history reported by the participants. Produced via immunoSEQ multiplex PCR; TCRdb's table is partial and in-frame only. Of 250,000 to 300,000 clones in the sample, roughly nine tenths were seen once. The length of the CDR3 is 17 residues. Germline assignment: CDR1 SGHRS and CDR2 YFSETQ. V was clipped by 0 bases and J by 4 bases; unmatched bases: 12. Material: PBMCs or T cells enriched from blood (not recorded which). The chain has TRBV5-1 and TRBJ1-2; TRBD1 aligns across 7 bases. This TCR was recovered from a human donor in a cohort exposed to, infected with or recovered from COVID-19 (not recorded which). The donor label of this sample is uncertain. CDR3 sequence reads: CASSLELGGGAGYGYTF. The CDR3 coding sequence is TGCGCCAGCAGCTTGGAATTAGGAGGGGGCGCGGGCTATGGCTACACCTTC.